The 17 T cell receptor beta chains listed next were all sequenced from one sample in a study of T cell responses to AZD1222 COVID-19 vaccine. Sequenced by immunoSEQ multiplex PCR; TCRdb stores in-frame clones only, minus some. The top ten hold roughly 25% of the sample, which has tens of thousands of clones, approximately 88% seen once. The specimen was peripheral blood, collected 28 days after the second AZD1222 dose. The receptors come from an adult who received the AZD1222 COVID-19 vaccine.

The chain uses TRBV27 and TRBJ2-1, with 12 bases identical to TRBD2. CDR1 is MNHEY and CDR2 is SMNVEV in the germline V gene (reference sequence). The trim removed 6 bases at V and 2 bases at J, leaving 11 bases unmatched. The CDR3 runs to 18 residues. CDR3 sequence: CASRPTSGGLNTYNEQFF. The CDR3 nucleotides read TGTGCCAGCAGGCCAACTAGCGGGGGGCTGAATACCTACAATGAGCAGTTCTTC.

DNA of the CDR3: TGTGCCAGTAGCCGGACTAGCGGGAGTTCATGGGAGACCCAGTACTTC. Its translation: CASSRTSGSSWETQYF. The rearrangement joins TRBV19 to TRBJ2-5; 13 bases line up with TRBD2. This CDR3 has 16 amino acids. Germline-derived CDR1 and CDR2 are LNHDA and SQIVND (reference sequence). V trimming: 6 bases; J trimming: 5 bases; junction bases outside the gene matches: 9.

The chain combines TRBV5-5 with TRBJ1-1; D perhaps matches TRBD1 (5 bases). CDR3 size: 14 residues. The V end lost 3 bases, the J end lost 7 bases, and 16 bases lay between the germline ends. CDR1 and CDR2 from the germline V gene are SGHKS and YYEKEE (reference sequence). The CDR3 sequence: CASSWDGRSGEAFF. The CDR3 DNA sequence: TGTGCCAGCAGCTGGGACGGGCGGTCTGGTGAAGCTTTCTTT.

This chain connects TRBV3-1 (or the pseudogene TRBV3-2) to TRBJ2-7; 7 nucleotides line up with TRBD2. The germline V gene encodes CDR1 LGHDT and CDR2 YNNKEL (reference sequence). The CDR3 covers 17 residues. V shed 4 bases, J shed 1 base, and the junction held 13 bases outside the gene matches. DNA of the CDR3: TGTGCCAGCAGCCCAGGTGGGGCAGGCGGGGGTTCCTACGAGCAGTACTTC. Residues: CASSPGGAGGGSYEQYF.

J is TRBJ2-2 and V is TRBV3-1 (or the pseudogene TRBV3-2); D unclear. Trimming removed 3 bases at V and 6 bases at J, with 2 bases between. Germline V gene lookup returns CDR1 LGHDT and CDR2 YNNKEL (reference sequence). The CDR3 length is 11 residues. CDR3 residues: CASSHPGELFF. Here the CDR3 DNA reads TGTGCCAGCAGCCACCCCGGGGAGCTGTTTTTT.

The chain carries TRBV3-1 (or the pseudogene TRBV3-2) and TRBJ2-5; no definite D call. The V end lost 0 bases, the J end lost 7 bases, and 0 bases lay between the germline ends. The CDR3 sequence is 10 residues long. Germline V lookup: CDR1 LGHDT, CDR2 YNNKEL (reference sequence). The CDR3 loop is CASSQETQYF. CDR3 sequence (DNA): TGTGCCAGCAGCCAAGAGACCCAGTACTTC.

The chain joins TRBV19 to TRBJ1-1; possible D gene TRBD1, 5 bases. The V gene lost 6 bases and the J gene lost 1 base, with 18 bases spanning the gap. The CDR3 sequence is 16 residues long. CDR1 LNHDA and CDR2 SQIVND come from the germline V gene (reference sequence). The CDR3 is CASRSTDRYENTEAFF. The CDR3 region has the DNA TGTGCCAGTAGATCGACAGACCGATATGAGAACACTGAAGCTTTCTTT. Together with reference TRBV19 and TRBJ1-1, the CDR3 gives the full variable domain: DGGITQSPKYLFRKEGQNVTLSCEQNLNHDAMYWYRQDPGQGLRLIYYSQIVNDFQKGDIAEGYSVSREKKESFPLTVTSAQKNPTAFYLCASRSTDRYENTEAFFGQGTRLTVV.

The rearrangement uses TRBV5-1 and TRBJ2-7; D call uncertain. The V end lost 3 bases, the J end lost 0 bases, and 10 bases lay between the germline ends. The CDR3 is 14 amino acids. From germline, CDR1 is SGHRS and CDR2 YFSETQ. The DNA of the CDR3 is TGCGCCAGCAGCTCTTCGGTTAGCTCCTACGAGCAGTACTTC. This encodes CASSSSVSSYEQYF. The variable domain in full, with the rest retrieved from reference TRBV5-1 and TRBJ2-7, is KAGVTQTPRYLIKTRGQQVTLSCSPISGHRSVSWYQQTPGQGLQFLFEYFSETQRNKGNFPGRFSGRQFSNSRSEMNVSTLELGDSALYLCASSSSVSSYEQYFGPGTRLTVT.

This chain uses TRBV18 with TRBJ2-5, with 9 nucleotides matching TRBD2. Trimming took 3 bases from V and 4 from J; bases not matched to a gene: 6. CDR1 and CDR2 from the germline V gene are KGHSH and LQKENI. The CDR3 is made up of 15 amino acids. CDR3 loop: CASSPTSGPRETQYF. In DNA form, the CDR3 reads TGTGCCAGCTCACCGACTAGCGGCCCACGAGAGACCCAGTACTTC.

The chain is built from TRBV2 and TRBJ2-1, with 15 bases matching TRBD2. This CDR3 has 16 residues. Trimming cost V 6 bases and J 9 bases; bases outside gene matches: 9. Germline lookup yields CDR1 SNHLY and CDR2 FYNNEI. The CDR3 sequence: CASSDWTSGREGEQFF. Written as DNA, the CDR3 is TGTGCCAGCAGCGACTGGACTAGCGGGAGGGAGGGTGAGCAGTTCTTC.

The genes are TRBV10-3 and TRBJ2-3; 9 bases fit TRBD1. The CDR3 has 16 residues. The germline gives CDR1 ENHRY, CDR2 SYGVKD. J gave up 5 bases and V 6 bases, and 12 bases lay outside the gene matches. The CDR3 nucleotides read TGTGCCATCAGGGAGGGGACAGGGCCCGGTGTAGATACGCAGTATTTT. This codes for CAIREGTGPGVDTQYF.

This clone was seen only once. The CDR3 DNA reads as TGTGCCAGCAGCTTAGTGTGGTTAACTGAAGCTTTCTTT. Protein: CASSLVWLTEAFF. The chain joins TRBV7-9 to TRBJ1-1; no reliable D call. Between the trimmed V and J ends, which lost 1 base and 5 bases, there was a span of 8 bases. The length of the CDR3 is 13 residues. Germline-derived CDR1 and CDR2 are SEHNR and FQNEAQ (reference sequence).

The chain carries TRBV6-5 and TRBJ2-2; D is ambiguous. Germline CDR1 is MNHEY and CDR2 is SVGAGI. The CDR3 has 12 amino acids. V was shortened by 0 bases and J by 8 bases, with 4 bases between the two germline ends. CDR3 sequence: CASSYSFGELFF. CDR3 coding DNA: TGTGCCAGCAGTTACTCTTTTGGGGAGCTGTTTTTT.

The genes are TRBV5-6 and TRBJ1-1, with D possibly matching TRBD1 (5 bases). Looked up from germline, CDR1 is SGHDT and CDR2 is YYEEEE. V lost 4 bases and J lost 1, with 11 bases in between. The CDR3 runs 14 residues. This CDR3 reads CASSGAGGNTEAFF. DNA for the CDR3: TGTGCCAGCAGCGGGGCGGGAGGGAACACTGAAGCTTTCTTT.

The V gene is TRBV6-2 or TRBV6-3, the J gene TRBJ1-6; tentative D call: TRBD1 (5 bases). From germline, CDR1 is MNHEY and CDR2 SVGEGT. CDR3 length: 11 amino acids. The ends were cut back, 5 bases at V and 17 bases at J, with 13 bases in the middle. Here the CDR3 DNA reads TGTGCCAGCAGTCCCGGGACGGCGGTCCACTTT. Translating gives CASSPGTAVHF.

This clone was recorded only once. The rearrangement uses TRBV7-9 and TRBJ1-6; tentative D call: TRBD1 (5 bases). Germline-derived CDR1 and CDR2 are SEHNR and FQNEAQ (reference sequence). Trimming took off 3 bases at V and 5 bases at J, with 8 bases between the two ends. The CDR3 covers 14 residues. The CDR3 spells CASSFGRDNSPLHF. The CDR3 coding sequence is TGTGCCAGCAGCTTCGGCAGGGATAATTCACCCCTCCACTTT.

The genes are TRBV5-1 and TRBJ1-2; D call uncertain. Germline CDR1 SGHRS, CDR2 YFSETQ. The CDR3 has 14 amino acids. V lost 0 bases and J 7 bases, leaving 13 bases between the germline ends. CDR3 sequence (DNA): TGCGCCAGCAGCTTGGGGCCTCTCGGCGCTGGCTACACCTTC. It is translated as CASSLGPLGAGYTF.